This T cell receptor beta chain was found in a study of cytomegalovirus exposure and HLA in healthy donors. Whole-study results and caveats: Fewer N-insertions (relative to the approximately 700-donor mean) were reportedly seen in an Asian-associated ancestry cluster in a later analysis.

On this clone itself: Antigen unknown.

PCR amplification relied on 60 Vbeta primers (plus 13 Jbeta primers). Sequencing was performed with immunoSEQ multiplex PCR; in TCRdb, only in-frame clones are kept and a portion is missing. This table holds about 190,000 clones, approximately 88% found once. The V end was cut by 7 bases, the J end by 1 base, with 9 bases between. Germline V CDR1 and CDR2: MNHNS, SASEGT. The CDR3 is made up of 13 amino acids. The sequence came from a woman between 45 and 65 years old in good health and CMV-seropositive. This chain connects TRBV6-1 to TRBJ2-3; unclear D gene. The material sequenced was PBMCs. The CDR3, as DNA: TGTGCCAGCATTTCAACGGGCACAGATACGCAGTATTTT. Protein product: CASISTGTDTQYF.